The clone carrying this TCR beta chain was found once. It was autoimmune disease history or systemic immunosuppression that excluded patients. Produced via immunoSEQ multiplex PCR; TCRdb's table is partial and in-frame only. The data show about 82,000 clones, with about 86% seen just once and less than 0.85% held by the top ten. The sample comes from a study of OX40 agonist ivuxolimab in advanced cancers. Study-wide context: At 0.01 to 10 mg/kg, ivuxolimab was administered intravenously to patients every 2 weeks. Under the entry rules, prior anti-PD-1, anti-PD-L1 or anti-CTLA-4 therapy was allowed, and around 36% had some.

The TCR was taken from an adult with an advanced solid tumor such as melanoma, head and neck, liver or kidney cancer. The source material was CD4+ or CD8+ T cells sorted from blood, sampled in a trial of the OX40 agonist ivuxolimab.

DNA for the CDR3: TGTGCCAGCAGTTTTGGAGGGGAGACCCAGTACTTC. It specifies CASSFGGETQYF. The chain employs TRBV27 and TRBJ2-5; weak D call: TRBD2 (6 bases). Germline V gives CDR1 MNHEY, CDR2 SMNVEV (reference sequence). The CDR3 totals 12 residues. Trimming took off 3 bases at V and 5 bases at J, with 7 bases between the two ends.